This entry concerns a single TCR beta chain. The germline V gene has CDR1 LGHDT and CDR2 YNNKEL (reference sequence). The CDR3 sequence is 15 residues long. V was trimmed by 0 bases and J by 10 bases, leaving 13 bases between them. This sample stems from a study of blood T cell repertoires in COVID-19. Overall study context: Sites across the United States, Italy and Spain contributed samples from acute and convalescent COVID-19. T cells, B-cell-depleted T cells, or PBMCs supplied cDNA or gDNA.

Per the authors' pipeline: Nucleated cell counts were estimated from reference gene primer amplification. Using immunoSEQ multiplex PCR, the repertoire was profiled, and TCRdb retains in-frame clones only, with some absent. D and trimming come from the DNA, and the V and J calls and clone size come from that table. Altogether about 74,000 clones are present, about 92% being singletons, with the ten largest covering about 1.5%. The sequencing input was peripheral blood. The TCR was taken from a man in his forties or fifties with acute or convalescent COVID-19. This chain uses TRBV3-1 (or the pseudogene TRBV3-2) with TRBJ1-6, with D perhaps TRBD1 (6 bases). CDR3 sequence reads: CASSQDGGGRSPLHF. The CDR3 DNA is TGTGCCAGCAGCCAAGATGGTGGGGGCCGATCACCCCTCCACTTT.